The 16 T cell receptor beta chains below come from one sample, sequenced in a study of regulatory T cells in long-lasting Graves disease. Combining iRepertoire HTBI primers with Arm-PCR of CDR3 regions, the authors built TCR beta libraries. From the multiplex PCR reads, TCRdb called clonotypes with MiXCR, one entry per CDR3 protein. This table has 350,000 to 450,000 distinct CDR3 sequences, 15% appearing once. Time point specified: newly diagnosed GD, antithyroid drugs for less than 3 months. Scientists built the TCR library using RNA that was extracted from PBMCs. These data were also filed under a second study, of T cells in Graves' hyperthyroidism and ophthalmopathy.

This material consisted of peripheral blood mononuclear cells (PBMCs), taken at new diagnosis, from a patient treated with antithyroid drugs. The origin of the receptors is a woman between 40 and 50 years old with Graves disease.

V gene TRBV3-1 combines with J gene TRBJ2-1; 9 bases are a match to TRBD2. Germline assignment: CDR1 LGHDT and CDR2 YNNKEL (reference sequence). The CDR3 runs to 16 residues. J was trimmed by 4 bases and V by 4 bases; bases with no gene match: 8. The CDR3 sequence is CASSPRTSGPYNEQFF. The CDR3 bases are TGTGCCAGCAGCCCCCGAACTAGCGGGCCTTACAATGAGCAGTTCTTC.

J is TRBJ1-1 and V is TRBV19; perhaps TRBD1 as D (6 bases). V lost 4 bases to trimming and J lost 2 bases, with 20 bases between them. Germline V lookup: CDR1 LNHDA, CDR2 SQIVND (reference sequence). The CDR3 length is 17 residues. The CDR3 region has the DNA TGTGCCAGTAGTAGGGCGATGGGGGGGGGCGGAAACACTGAAGCTTTCTTT. Translating it yields CASSRAMGGGGNTEAFF.

Many counts were recorded for this clonotype. The chain combines TRBV9 with TRBJ2-2; perhaps TRBD1 as D (6 bases). The germline V gene has CDR1 SGDLS and CDR2 YYNGEE. This CDR3 comprises 15 residues. V was pared by 0 bases and J by 0 bases, with 6 bases between. CDR3 in amino acids: CASSVDRANTGELFF. The DNA of the CDR3 is TGTGCCAGCAGCGTAGACAGGGCGAACACCGGGGAGCTGTTTTTT.

The chain combines TRBV13 with TRBJ2-2; no clear D. This CDR3 region has 15 residues. The V end lost 2 bases, the J end lost 1 base, and 8 bases lay between the germline ends. CDR1 and CDR2 from the germline V gene are PRHDT and FYEKMQ (reference sequence). The CDR3 DNA follows: TGTGCCAGCAGCTTAATAAAGGAGAACACCGGGGAGCTGTTTTTT. Translation: CASSLIKENTGELFF.

This clonotype occurred many times. This chain uses TRBV18 with TRBJ2-7; 9 positions agree with TRBD2. CDR1 and CDR2 from the germline V gene are KGHSH and LQKENI. The CDR3 is 15 residues long. Trimming at V came to 2 bases and at J to 2 bases, leaving 4 bases not matched to a gene. CDR3 nucleotides: TGTGCCAGCTCACCAACGGGACTAGCTACCTACGAGCAGTACTTC. Residues: CASSPTGLATYEQYF.

This clonotype was seen more than once but under ten times. The J gene is TRBJ2-7, the V gene TRBV20-1; D may match TRBD1 or TRBD2 (5 bases each). Germline V gives CDR1 DFQATT, CDR2 SNEGSKA (reference sequence). The CDR3 spans 13 residues. V was clipped by 2 bases and J by 3 bases, with 11 bases between them. This CDR3 is CSARRGENYEQYF. CDR3 nucleotide sequence: TGCAGTGCTAGACGAGGGGAGAACTACGAGCAGTACTTC.

The chain uses TRBV19 and TRBJ2-6; possible D gene TRBD1, 8 bases. The CDR3 has 17 amino acids. Trimming removed 11 bases from V and 0 bases from J, with 20 bases in between. Germline V gene data show CDR1 as LNHDA and CDR2 as SQIVND (reference sequence). The DNA of the CDR3 is TGTGCCTCCCACAGGGGGGGAATTAACTCTGGGGCCAACGTCCTGACTTTC. This encodes CASHRGGINSGANVLTF.

This clonotype was counted only a few times. V gene TRBV4-2 combines with J gene TRBJ2-2; a weak D match, TRBD1 (6 bases). The CDR3 is 14 residues long. Trimming left V 3 bases short and J 5 bases short, with 10 bases between. Looked up from germline, CDR1 is LGHNA and CDR2 is YNFKEQ. The CDR3 DNA reads TGTGCCAGCAGCCAGCCAGGGGTTACCGGGGAGCTGTTTTTT. This translates into CASSQPGVTGELFF.

This clonotype was found a few times. The chain employs TRBV6-2 or TRBV6-3 and TRBJ2-1; 16 nucleotides align to TRBD2. The junction had 6 bases not matched to a gene; V was cut back by 6 bases and J by 7 bases. The CDR3 totals 16 residues. Germline V CDR1 and CDR2: MNHEY, SVGEGT. The CDR3 sequence: CASRTGTSGRVNEQFF. The CDR3 DNA reads TGTGCCAGCAGAACCGGGACTAGCGGGAGGGTTAATGAGCAGTTCTTC.

In this sample, this clonotype turned up many times. The V and J genes are TRBV28 and TRBJ1-6, with TRBD1 as a possible D gene (6 bases). Germline loops: CDR1 MDHEN, CDR2 SYDVKM. The germline V and J ends were trimmed by 6 bases and 4 bases, with 16 bases remaining between them. The length of the CDR3 is 16 residues. CDR3 residues: CASSELRTAYNSPLHF. CDR3 coding DNA: TGTGCCAGCAGCGAACTGAGGACAGCTTATAATTCACCCCTCCACTTT. Based on the CDR3 plus reference TRBV28 and TRBJ1-6, the full variable domain is DVKVTQSSRYLVKRTGEKVFLECVQDMDHENMFWYRQDPGLGLRLIYFSYDVKMKEKGDIPEGYSVSREKKERFSLILESASTNQTSMYLCASSELRTAYNSPLHFGNGTRLTVT.

At least ten counts were recorded for this clonotype. J is TRBJ2-1 and V is TRBV3-1; 8 positions agree with TRBD1. This CDR3 spans 13 amino acids. Per the germline V gene, CDR1 is LGHDT and CDR2 is YNNKEL (reference sequence). Trimming removed 6 bases from V and 6 bases from J; junction bases left unmatched: 4. The CDR3 DNA reads TGTGCCAGCAGACCGACAGGGGTCAATGAGCAGTTCTTC. Translation: CASRPTGVNEQFF.

Many counts were recorded for this clonotype. The chain uses TRBV2 and TRBJ2-6; no definite D call. V lost 6 bases and J lost 0, with 15 bases in between. The length of the CDR3 is 17 residues. Germline V lookup: CDR1 SNHLY, CDR2 FYNNEI. Here the CDR3 reads CASSAIGSDSGANVLTF. CDR3 in DNA: TGTGCCAGCAGCGCTATAGGGTCGGACTCTGGGGCCAACGTCCTGACTTTC.

The chain recombines TRBV27 with TRBJ1-5; possibly TRBD1 for D (6 bases). This CDR3 has 14 amino acids. Germline CDR1 reads MNHEY; CDR2 reads SMNVEV (reference sequence). V lost 4 bases and J lost 6, with 13 bases in between. CDR3 DNA: TGTGCCAGCAGTTCCACAGGGCCAGCTCAGCCCCAGCATTTT. It specifies CASSSTGPAQPQHF.

This clonotype has just a few counts. This chain uses TRBV14 with TRBJ2-1, with unresolved D. The J call is doubtful: the DNA matches TRBJ2-5 better. The germline V gene has CDR1 SGHDN and CDR2 FVKESK. The CDR3 loop spans 14 amino acids. The CDR3 spells CASSRAGRVETQYF. CDR3 sequence (DNA): TGTGCCAGCAGTCGAGCAGGCCGGGTAGAGACCCAGTACTTC.

This clonotype was counted a few times. The rearrangement links TRBV11-2 to TRBJ1-6; possibly TRBD1 for D (5 bases). Per germline, CDR1 SGHAT and CDR2 FQNNGV. The CDR3 covers 14 residues. V was clipped by 2 bases and J by 7 bases, with 9 bases between them. CDR3 loop: CASSLWGENSPLHF. The CDR3 DNA follows: TGTGCCAGCAGCTTATGGGGCGAAAATTCACCCCTCCACTTT.

The table lists this clonotype with many counts. The chain joins TRBV7-9 to TRBJ2-1, with D tentatively TRBD1 or TRBD2 (5 bases each). Per the germline V gene, CDR1 is SEHNR and CDR2 is FQNEAQ (reference sequence). V shed 3 bases and J shed 0 bases, with 21 bases lying between them. This CDR3 has 19 residues. CDR3 amino acids: CASSLGGGPLTGSYNEQFF. CDR3 in DNA: TGTGCCAGCAGCTTGGGTGGGGGACCCTTAACCGGCTCCTACAATGAGCAGTTCTTC.